This is a list of T cell receptor beta chains from one sample in a study of CD8 T cells in ankylosing spondylitis. MiXCR, run by TCRdb on the 5' RACE reads, gives a single entry per CDR3 protein. The sample consists of about 540,000 distinct CDR3 sequences, roughly 13% of them appearing once. Specimen: blood, either unsorted or a sorted T cell fraction (not recorded which). Receptors were obtained from a male donor with ankylosing spondylitis. Each CDR3 is given with its conserved first and last residue. The D gene is left open where the match is weak. Not all rows give a size; the values are once, few, many and, for expanded clones, a class.

TGTGCCAGCAGCTTAGGGGCGGGAGAGATCTACGAGCAGTACTTC	CASSLGAGEIYEQYF	TRBD2	NA	TRBJ2-7	TRBV7-2
TGTGCCAGCAGGCACAGGGAACAGGGGCTCTACGAGCAGTACTTC	CASRHREQGLYEQYF	TRBD1	many	TRBJ2-7	TRBV6-1
TGCAGTGCTAGAGATCCTATCACAGGGGGTCGTGAGCAGTACTTC	CSARDPITGGREQYF	TRBD1	NA	TRBJ2-7	TRBV20-1
TGTGCCAGCAGTTTCCATTCGATGGGATATAGCAATCAGCCCCAGCATTTT	CASSFHSMGYSNQPQHF	NA	many	TRBJ1-5	TRBV28
TGCGCCAGCAGCTTGGCCTTAGCGGGAGGGCCAGTGAATGAGCAGTTCTTC	CASSLALAGGPVNEQFF	TRBD2	NA	TRBJ2-1	TRBV5-1
TGTGCCAGCAGCTTTAGCCTCAGGTTTAGAGAGACCCAGTACTTC	CASSFSLRFRETQYF	NA	few	TRBJ2-5	TRBV11-2
TGCAGTGCTCCTAGCGGGAGGAGGTTAGATACGCAGTATTTT	CSAPSGRRLDTQYF	TRBD2	few	TRBJ2-3	TRBV20-1
TGTGCCAGTAGCTCTAGCGGGAGGGCCTACAATGAGCAGTTCTTC	CASSSSGRAYNEQFF	TRBD2	few	TRBJ2-1	TRBV19
TGTGCCACCAGTGATGTCGGGGGTAGCGGATCCTACGAGCAGTACTTC	CATSDVGGSGSYEQYF	NA	few	TRBJ2-7	TRBV24-1
TGTGCCACCACCGATGCTGGGGGAGCGAACACCGGGGAGCTGTTTTTT	CATTDAGGANTGELFF	NA	few	TRBJ2-2	TRBV24-1